This passage covers 14 T cell receptor beta chains from one sample sequenced in a study of shared clonotypes between healthy human individuals. Naive CD8 cells lacked CD45RO, underwent positive selection for CCR7 and left out terminally differentiated effector memory CD45RA+ cells. Assay used: immunoSEQ multiplex PCR; TCRdb lists only in-frame clones, some missing. The sample includes millions of clones, about 93% seen only once; the top ten take 1.5% to 2%. Material for sequencing was naive CD8+ T cells from PBMCs. The source of these receptors is a man aged 18-30 years in good health. Some clones in this sample may be carry-over from other donors' samples.

In the case of this clone: Other DNA sequences within the sample encode an identical CDR3. The chain combines TRBV9 with TRBJ2-1; TRBD2 is a possible D gene (6 bases). V gave up 0 bases and J gave up 7 bases, with 11 bases separating them. This CDR3 spans 14 amino acids. The V gene's germline CDR1 is SGDLS and CDR2 YYNGEE. CDR3 region: CASSVGLGGNEQFF. Written as DNA, the CDR3 is TGTGCCAGCAGCGTAGGACTAGGAGGTAATGAGCAGTTCTTC.

This clone was seen only once. The V call is TRBV4-2, the J call TRBJ2-7; D possibly corresponds to TRBD2 (5 bases). The germline CDR1 and CDR2 sequences are LGHNA and YNFKEQ. V was clipped by 4 bases and J by 0 bases, with 10 bases between them. The CDR3 covers 14 residues. The CDR3 coding sequence is TGTGCCAGCAGCCCTACTAGGAGCTCCTACGAGCAGTACTTC. Protein: CASSPTRSSYEQYF.

This clone was seen more than once but under ten times. V and J are TRBV10-3 and TRBJ2-2; 7 nucleotides line up with TRBD1. With 6 bases clipped from V and 1 base from J, the junction kept 2 bases outside the gene matches. The CDR3 has 14 amino acids. Germline CDR1 reads ENHRY; CDR2 reads SYGVKD. In DNA form, the CDR3 reads TGTGCCATCAGGTGGGACAGGAACACCGGGGAGCTGTTTTTT. It translates to CAIRWDRNTGELFF.

This sequence joins TRBV7-9 and TRBJ2-3; D possibly corresponds to TRBD2 (5 bases). V was shortened by 5 bases and J by 4 bases, with 13 bases between the two germline ends. The CDR3 is made up of 14 amino acids. Per the germline V gene, CDR1 is SEHNR and CDR2 is FQNEAQ (reference sequence). CDR3 DNA: TGTGCCAGCAGCCCTACGGGGTCGGCAGATACGCAGTATTTT. Protein product: CASSPTGSADTQYF.

Here the CDR3 reads CASSAGGPDTDTQYF. The CDR3 bases are TGTGCCAGCAGTGCAGGGGGCCCCGACACAGATACGCAGTATTTT. V usage is TRBV6-5 and J usage is TRBJ2-3, with 8 bases lining up with TRBD1. CDR3 length equals 15 residues. Trimming cost V 5 bases and J 2 bases; bases outside gene matches: 6. Per the germline V gene, CDR1 is MNHEY and CDR2 is SVGAGI.

The chain employs TRBV20-1 and TRBJ2-7; D perhaps matches TRBD2 (5 bases). CDR1 is DFQATT and CDR2 is SNEGSKA in the germline V gene (reference sequence). The CDR3 runs to 11 residues. The ends were cut back, 5 bases at V and 7 bases at J, with 12 bases in the middle. The CDR3 reads CSARPRGEQYF. The CDR3 coding sequence is TGCAGTGCTCGCCCCCGGGGTGAGCAGTACTTC.

The rearrangement uses TRBV12-5 and TRBJ2-1, with 7 bases that match TRBD1. The CDR3 has 15 amino acids. CDR1 LGHNT and CDR2 FRNRAP come from the germline V gene. Germline trimming cut 4 bases from V and 7 bases from J; bases unmatched to any gene: 10. Here the CDR3 DNA reads TGTGCTAGTGGTTCCACAGGGGCGAATACGAATGAGCAGTTCTTC. Translating it yields CASGSTGANTNEQFF.

This clone was counted a single time. The chain carries TRBV14 and TRBJ2-1; 9 bases align to TRBD1. The CDR3 spans 15 residues. Germline V gene sequence: CDR1 SGHDN, CDR2 FVKESK. Unmatched junction bases numbered 9, after V lost 4 bases and J lost 8 bases. The CDR3 region has the DNA TGTGCCAGCAGCCCCGGGGACAGGGTCTTCGATGAGCAGTTCTTC. As protein: CASSPGDRVFDEQFF.

The chain links TRBV5-6 to TRBJ2-7; no definite D call. V was cut by 0 bases and J by 3 bases, with 13 bases left in between. The CDR3 extends over 15 amino acids. The germline gives CDR1 SGHDT, CDR2 YYEEEE. CDR3 coding DNA: TGTGCCAGCAGCTTGGGCGATTTCCCCCACTACGAGCAGTACTTC. Amino acid sequence: CASSLGDFPHYEQYF. The whole variable domain, remainder taken from reference TRBV5-6 and TRBJ2-7, is DAGVTQSPTHLIKTRGQQVTLRCSPKSGHDTVSWYQQALGQGPQFIFQYYEEEERQRGNFPDRFSGHQFPNYSSELNVNALLLGDSALYLCASSLGDFPHYEQYFGPGTRLTVT.

The chain is built from TRBV19 and TRBJ2-3; D is perhaps TRBD1 (6 bases). CDR1 is LNHDA and CDR2 is SQIVND in the germline V gene (reference sequence). V was cut by 6 bases and J by 4 bases, with 14 bases left in between. This CDR3 has 14 amino acids. The CDR3 is CASSSDRIPDTQYF. As DNA, the CDR3 is TGTGCCAGTAGCTCCGACAGGATCCCAGATACGCAGTATTTT.

V gene TRBV27 combines with J gene TRBJ2-1; perhaps D is TRBD1 or TRBD2 (5 bases each). With 6 bases removed from V and 2 bases from J, the gap between germline ends came to 20 bases. The CDR3 loop spans 17 amino acids. Germline lookup yields CDR1 MNHEY and CDR2 SMNVEV (reference sequence). The chain's CDR3 is CASSRPDSGRAYNEQFF. For the CDR3, the DNA is TGTGCCAGCAGCCGCCCCGACAGCGGCCGGGCCTACAATGAGCAGTTCTTC.

The J gene is TRBJ2-1, the V gene TRBV7-3; a weak D match, TRBD2 (6 bases). Germline V gene lookup returns CDR1 SGHTA and CDR2 FQGTGA. There are 14 residues in the CDR3. V was shortened by 5 bases and J by 6 bases, with 14 bases between the two germline ends. CDR3 in amino acids: CASSPVGGGNEQFF. CDR3 sequence (DNA): TGTGCCAGCAGCCCGGTGGGGGGAGGCAATGAGCAGTTCTTC.

The rearrangement joins TRBV7-6 to TRBJ1-1; tentative D call: TRBD1 (6 bases). This CDR3 has 14 residues. V lost 5 bases to trimming and J lost 6 bases, with 16 bases between them. Germline loops: CDR1 SGHVS, CDR2 FNYEAQ. The CDR3 reads CASSRRATGAEAFF. Here the CDR3 DNA reads TGTGCCAGCAGCAGGAGGGCGACAGGCGCTGAAGCTTTCTTT.

This chain connects TRBV19 to TRBJ1-1; D call uncertain. Germline assignment: CDR1 LNHDA and CDR2 SQIVND (reference sequence). The CDR3 is 14 residues long. Trimming cost V 7 bases and J 3 bases, with 15 bases left between them. The CDR3 loop reads CASMIGGSYTEAFF. The DNA of the CDR3 is TGTGCCAGTATGATCGGAGGTAGCTACACTGAAGCTTTCTTT.